This entry describes one T cell receptor (beta chain). Its antigen remains unidentified. These data originate in a study of identifying expanded T cells in peripheral blood. Study-level results: About 1.2 clones differed between technical replicates, versus around 16 and 19 over time. Across healthy donors, higher total template counts meant significantly greater roughly 2-week count variance.

Collection occurred without any documented infections or immune events in donors. V lost 1 base and J lost 6, with 9 bases in between. This CDR3 contains 14 residues. Germline V gene data show CDR1 as SGHTA and CDR2 as FQGTGA. Here immunoSEQ multiplex PCR was the method, and the copy in TCRdb shows in-frame clones only, minus some. The data contain 65,000 to 95,000 clones, around 90% of them singletons. Sample: blood. This clonotype was obtained from a person between 18 and 70 years old in good health. The rearrangement uses TRBV7-3 and TRBJ2-2; no firm D call. In nucleotides, the CDR3 is TGTGCCAGCAGCTTAATGCGTGGTGCCGGGGAGCTGTTTTTT. It codes for CASSLMRGAGELFF.